This T cell receptor beta chain is drawn from a study of blood T cells in healthy people across ages. In the study overall: Capturing about one barcoded beta molecule per two T cells was achieved by template switching. Study results and limitations: Naive T cell percentage and TCR beta diversity correlated strongly.

The individuals who served as donors were healthy Caucasians living in Russia, aged roughly 6 to 95. This clonotype has only a few counts. Its antigen is still unknown. In germline, CDR1 is SGHTA, CDR2 FQGNSA. V was shortened by 5 bases and J by 4 bases, with 14 bases between the two germline ends. The CDR3 length is 14 residues. With a J-beta primer mix and a sample-barcoded 5' primer, a second PCR ran about 6 to 11 cycles. TCRdb reanalysed the 5' RACE reads using MiXCR and keeps one entry per CDR3 protein. The sample holds some 1.5 million distinct CDR3 sequences, about 45% seen once. The gene calls are TRBV7-2 and TRBJ2-5; D gene unclear. Sequenced sample: blood. This receptor was identified in a woman younger than 30 in good health. CDR3 amino acids: CASSQATLRETQYF. The CDR3, as DNA: TGTGCCAGCAGCCAAGCCACCCTGCGAGAGACCCAGTACTTC.